This T cell receptor (beta chain) came from a study of blood T cell repertoires in COVID-19. Study at large: Samples came from the United States, Italy and Spain, spanning acute and convalescent COVID-19. PBMCs, B-cell-depleted T cells, or T cells were the source of the cDNA or gDNA that made up the material.

V trimming: 8 bases; J trimming: 4 bases; junction bases outside the gene matches: 4. CDR1 is MDHEN and CDR2 is SYDVKM in the germline V gene. The CDR3 extends over 13 amino acids. Participants were aged roughly 18 to 95 years, lived in roughly 25 US areas, and enrolled virtually. Participant-reported clinical history was the basis for cohort assignment. Assay used: immunoSEQ multiplex PCR; TCRdb lists only in-frame clones, some missing. Of around 370,000 clones listed, 88% are singletons. The chain has TRBV28 and TRBJ1-2; TRBD1 agrees at 10 bases. The specimen sequenced was PBMCs or T cells enriched from blood (not recorded which). The TCR originated in a woman between 18 and 30 years old who had recovered from COVID-19. The CDR3 protein is CASGRTGGYGYTF. CDR3 DNA sequence: TGTGCCAGCGGAAGGACAGGGGGCTATGGCTACACCTTC.